Reported below is one T cell receptor beta chain. Study processing details: Reference gene primer amplification gave estimated nucleated cell counts. Measured with immunoSEQ multiplex PCR; TCRdb has only the in-frame clones, and not every one. D and trimming come from the DNA, and the V and J calls and clone size come from that table. The data contain some 69,000 clones, roughly 80% of them seen just once; the ten biggest clones take up about 17%. This sample stems from a study of blood T cell repertoires in COVID-19. Study-level information: There were acute and convalescent COVID-19 samples, and they came from the United States, Italy and Spain.

The length of the CDR3 is 14 residues. The junction had 8 bases not matched to a gene; V was cut back by 4 bases and J by 5 bases. Per the germline V gene, CDR1 is SGHRS and CDR2 is YFSETQ. The TCR comes from a man in his 60s with acute or convalescent COVID-19. Sequencing was performed on peripheral blood. The chain employs TRBV5-1 and TRBJ2-7, with 8 bases lining up with TRBD1. The CDR3 region is CASSRGQGTDEQYF. CDR3 coding DNA: TGCGCCAGCAGCCGCGGACAGGGAACGGACGAGCAGTACTTC.